The 18 T cell receptor beta chains listed next were all sequenced from one sample in a study of shared clonotypes between healthy human individuals. CD45RO-negative CD8 cells positively selected for CCR7 made up the naive population, which excluded terminally differentiated effector memory CD45RA+ cells. Profiling relied on immunoSEQ multiplex PCR, and the TCRdb table lists in-frame clones only, not all of them. The table records just over 2,000,000 clones, about 95% of them present only once. The sequencing input was naive CD8+ T cells sorted from blood. The receptors originated from a man aged 18 to 30 in good health.

The chain has TRBV10-1 and TRBJ1-1; D perhaps matches TRBD1 (5 bases). This CDR3 comprises 14 residues. The germline CDR1 and CDR2 sequences are WNHNN and SYGVQD (reference sequence). V lost 3 bases, J lost 3 bases, and 11 bases lay in between. CDR3 sequence: CASSDGGLDTEAFF. CDR3 nucleotide sequence: TGCGCCAGCAGTGATGGGGGGTTGGACACTGAAGCTTTCTTT.

This sequence joins TRBV5-6 and TRBJ2-7, with 9 positions matching TRBD2. The junction had 15 bases not matched to a gene; V was cut back by 0 bases and J by 2 bases. Germline CDR1 reads SGHDT; CDR2 reads YYEEEE. The CDR3 has 19 residues. The CDR3 nucleotides read TGTGCCAGCAGCTTGGCCCTGATCCCTCGGACTAGCGCAACCTACGAGCAGTACTTC. Protein sequence: CASSLALIPRTSATYEQYF.

The chain joins TRBV5-1 to TRBJ2-7; D uncertain. Germline V gene lookup returns CDR1 SGHRS and CDR2 YFSETQ. This CDR3 comprises 14 residues. The V and J ends lost 6 bases and 3 bases respectively, with 16 bases between them. The CDR3 nucleotides are TGCGCCAGCACCCCCCAGTACAGCGACTACGAGCAGTACTTC. Its protein product is CASTPQYSDYEQYF.

The rearrangement joins TRBV9 to TRBJ1-3; D is unresolved. CDR3 length equals 15 residues. Germline V gene data show CDR1 as SGDLS and CDR2 as YYNGEE. The V end was cut by 6 bases, the J end by 0 bases, with 13 bases between. The CDR3 spells CASNFNGDSGNTIYF. The DNA of the CDR3 is TGTGCCAGCAACTTCAACGGAGACTCTGGAAACACCATATATTTT.

V gene TRBV4-3 combines with J gene TRBJ2-7, with a tentative D call TRBD2 (6 bases). V shed 0 bases and J shed 0 bases, with 12 bases lying between them. The CDR3 loop spans 16 amino acids. Germline V lookup: CDR1 LGHNA, CDR2 YSLEER. Written as DNA, the CDR3 is TGCGCCAGCAGCCAAGAATCGGGCGGGACCTCCTACGAGCAGTACTTC. Translating gives CASSQESGGTSYEQYF.

The chain recombines TRBV13 with TRBJ2-1; 10 nucleotides align to TRBD2. Looked up from germline, CDR1 is PRHDT and CDR2 is FYEKMQ (reference sequence). V lost 5 bases and J lost 7; bases outside the gene matches: 11. This CDR3 spans 16 amino acids. CDR3 sequence reads: CASSLGSGGTTNEQFF. The CDR3 nucleotides read TGTGCCAGCAGCCTGGGTAGCGGGGGGACGACAAATGAGCAGTTCTTC.

The rearrangement links TRBV5-1 to TRBJ1-4; possible D gene TRBD1, 6 bases. Trimming shortened V by 4 bases and J by 3 bases, and 13 bases separated the two germline ends. The CDR3 has 15 residues. Looked up from germline, CDR1 is SGHRS and CDR2 is YFSETQ. For the CDR3, the DNA is TGCGCCAGCAGCCCCACAGGGTTCCCTAATGAAAAACTGTTTTTT. Its protein product is CASSPTGFPNEKLFF. The full variable domain, its missing parts supplied by reference TRBV5-1 and TRBJ1-4, is KAGVTQTPRYLIKTRGQQVTLSCSPISGHRSVSWYQQTPGQGLQFLFEYFSETQRNKGNFPGRFSGRQFSNSRSEMNVSTLELGDSALYLCASSPTGFPNEKLFFGSGTQLSVL.

The rearrangement joins TRBV10-2 to TRBJ2-3, with 16 bases aligning to TRBD2. This CDR3 has 17 residues. Looked up from germline, CDR1 is WSHSY and CDR2 is SAAADI. The junction had 4 bases not matched to a gene; V was cut back by 7 bases and J by 0 bases. The CDR3 DNA reads as TGCGCCAGCACGGGGACTAGCGGGGGGGAGAGCACAGATACGCAGTATTTT. Translation: CASTGTSGGESTDTQYF.

For this clone: This may be a read error: a much more frequent sequence differs by one nucleotide. Other DNA sequences from this sample encode an identical CDR3 as well. The J gene is TRBJ2-7, the V gene TRBV10-1; D is undetermined. The CDR3 runs 11 residues. Germline V gene sequence: CDR1 WNHNN, CDR2 SYGVQD (reference sequence). Trimming took 3 bases from V and 4 from J, leaving 4 bases between them. The CDR3 DNA is TGCGCCAGCAGTGATGGGTACGAGCAGTACTTC. Translated: CASSDGYEQYF.

The chain uses TRBV2 and TRBJ2-5; D is unclear. Germline V gene lookup returns CDR1 SNHLY and CDR2 FYNNEI. V shed 5 bases and J shed 5 bases, with 15 bases lying between them. This CDR3 comprises 14 residues. The CDR3 DNA reads as TGTGCCAGCAGTCCCGGGCCTCATGGGGAGACCCAGTACTTC. Translated, it gives CASSPGPHGETQYF.

The gene calls are TRBV2 and TRBJ2-7; D is unresolved. The CDR3 covers 15 residues. The V end lost 7 bases, the J end lost 0 bases, and 16 bases lay between the germline ends. The germline V gene encodes CDR1 SNHLY and CDR2 FYNNEI. The DNA of the CDR3 is TGTGCCAGCATAGTCGACACTTGGAGCTCCTACGAGCAGTACTTC. This sequence encodes CASIVDTWSSYEQYF.

The chain carries TRBV9 and TRBJ2-2, with D unresolved. The V gene's germline CDR1 is SGDLS and CDR2 YYNGEE. There are 12 residues in the CDR3. With 1 base removed from V and 7 bases from J, the gap between germline ends came to 5 bases. CDR3 bases: TGTGCCAGCAGCGTACCCGACGGGGAGCTGTTTTTT. Its translation: CASSVPDGELFF.

The chain carries TRBV6-1 and TRBJ1-6; no reliable D call. V was clipped by 1 base and J by 0 bases, with 10 bases between them. Germline CDR1 MNHNS, CDR2 SASEGT. The CDR3 length is 17 residues. CDR3: CASSEVWVSSYNSPLHF. The DNA for the CDR3 is TGTGCCAGCAGTGAAGTGTGGGTGAGCTCCTATAATTCACCCCTCCACTTT.

This sequence joins TRBV28 and TRBJ1-4, with D possibly TRBD1 on 5 matching bases. V lost 7 bases and J lost 4, with 10 bases in between. Per the germline V gene, CDR1 is MDHEN and CDR2 is SYDVKM. The length of the CDR3 is 13 residues. The CDR3 DNA reads as TGTGCCAGCAAGTCAGGGAATAATGAAAAACTGTTTTTT. Translating it yields CASKSGNNEKLFF. The full variable domain, with the rest looked up from reference TRBV28 and TRBJ1-4, is DVKVTQSSRYLVKRTGEKVFLECVQDMDHENMFWYRQDPGLGLRLIYFSYDVKMKEKGDIPEGYSVSREKKERFSLILESASTNQTSMYLCASKSGNNEKLFFGSGTQLSVL.

The chain recombines TRBV11-2 with TRBJ2-3, with a tentative D call TRBD2 (6 bases). This CDR3 is built from 15 residues. Looked up from germline, CDR1 is SGHAT and CDR2 is FQNNGV. Trimming left V 0 bases short and J 12 bases short, with 19 bases between. This CDR3 reads CASSLEPSLGTEQYF. The DNA of the CDR3 is TGTGCCAGCAGCTTAGAACCCTCCCTCGGGACTGAACAGTATTTT.

The chain is built from TRBV7-6 and TRBJ1-1; 7 nucleotides line up with TRBD1. This CDR3 spans 17 amino acids. V shed 0 bases and J 5 bases; nucleotides not matched to a gene: 12. Per germline, CDR1 SGHVS and CDR2 FNYEAQ. This chain's CDR3 is CASSLAWAGGMETEAFF. The CDR3 coding sequence is TGTGCCAGCAGCTTAGCTTGGGCAGGGGGGATGGAGACTGAAGCTTTCTTT. Based on the CDR3 plus reference TRBV7-6 and TRBJ1-1, the full variable domain is GAGVSQSPRYKVTKRGQDVALRCDPISGHVSLYWYRQALGQGPEFLTYFNYEAQQDKSGLPNDRFSAERPEGSISTLTIQRTEQRDSAMYRCASSLAWAGGMETEAFFGQGTRLTVV.

The CDR3 coding sequence is TGTGCCAGCAGTGGAACTTTGCCTACCTACGAGCAGTACTTC. It is translated as CASSGTLPTYEQYF. The rearrangement uses TRBV2 and TRBJ2-7, with D unclear. The germline V gene encodes CDR1 SNHLY and CDR2 FYNNEI. V lost 4 bases to trimming and J lost 2 bases, with 12 bases between them. CDR3 length equals 14 residues. Full variable domain (rest looked up from reference TRBV2 and TRBJ2-7): EPEVTQTPSHQVTQMGQEVILRCVPISNHLYFYWYRQILGQKVEFLVSFYNNEISEKSEIFDDQFSVERPDGSNFTLKIRSTKLEDSAMYFCASSGTLPTYEQYFGPGTRLTVT.

The chain joins TRBV9 to TRBJ2-2, with 10 bases lining up with TRBD2. In germline, CDR1 is SGDLS, CDR2 YYNGEE. Trimming cost V 4 bases and J 2 bases; bases outside gene matches: 11. The CDR3 spans 18 residues. CDR3 in DNA: TGTGCCAGCAGCCCCTGGGCTAGCGGGAGAGGTAACACCGGGGAGCTGTTTTTT. Its protein is CASSPWASGRGNTGELFF.